Reported below is one TCR beta chain. The data belong to a study of blood T cell repertoires in COVID-19. Recruits, aged roughly 18 to 89 years, lived in about two dozen US areas. Cohorts were determined from participant-reported clinical history. TCRdb's table, derived via immunoSEQ multiplex PCR, lists solely in-frame clones and lacks some. The table shows roughly 240,000 clones, with over 80% occurring only once. The TCR sequence derives from a woman between 25 and 40 years old with acute COVID-19. The sample comprised PBMCs or T cells enriched from blood (not recorded which).

The CDR3 DNA follows: TGTGCCAGCAGTGATAGGGACAGCTTAAATGAAAAACTGTTTTTT. It codes for CASSDRDSLNEKLFF. The chain recombines TRBV27 with TRBJ1-4, with 7 bases fitting TRBD1. The CDR3 has 15 amino acids. Germline trimming cut 5 bases from V and 5 bases from J; bases unmatched to any gene: 8. The germline V gene has CDR1 MNHEY and CDR2 SMNVEV (reference sequence).